The rows below give T cell receptor beta chains drawn from one sample of a study of T cell changes during pregnancy in multiple sclerosis. The repertoire was sequenced with immunoSEQ multiplex PCR; TCRdb's copy has only in-frame clones and lacks some. The data hold 40,000 to 45,000 clones, with nearly 90% observed a single time. The specimen comprised CD4+ T cells from peripheral blood mononuclear cells, sampled after pregnancy. These TCRs come from a female donor with multiple sclerosis, enrolled in a pregnancy study. CDR3s include the opening cysteine and the closing phenylalanine or tryptophan. Fields, in order: clone size, V gene, J gene, D gene, CDR3 DNA, CDR3 protein. The D gene is left open where the match is weak. Only part of the rows carry a size: once, few, many, or a class if the clone is expanded.

abundance: NA; v_gene: TRBV21-1; j_gene: TRBJ1-5; d_gene: NA; CDR3nt: TGTGCCAGCAGCATACCCGTTCGGGGCAATCAGCCCCAGCATTTT; CDR3aa: CASSIPVRGNQPQHF
abundance: NA; v_gene: TRBV4-3; j_gene: TRBJ1-2; d_gene: NA; CDR3nt: TGCGCCAGCAGCCCCACCCCGGGACAACGGTATGGCTACACCTTC; CDR3aa: CASSPTPGQRYGYTF
abundance: few; v_gene: TRBV7-2; j_gene: TRBJ2-2; d_gene: TRBD2; CDR3nt: TGTGCCAGCTGGACTAGCGGAAACACCGGGGAGCTGTTTTTT; CDR3aa: CASWTSGNTGELFF
abundance: NA; v_gene: TRBV7-2; j_gene: TRBJ2-7; d_gene: NA; CDR3nt: TGTGCCAGCAGCTTAGGCGGGACAGAGACTTTCTACGAGCAGTACTTC; CDR3aa: CASSLGGTETFYEQYF
abundance: NA; v_gene: TRBV6-5; j_gene: TRBJ1-1; d_gene: NA; CDR3nt: TGTGCCAGCAGCTCGAACACTGAAGCTTTCTTT; CDR3aa: CASSSNTEAFF
abundance: NA; v_gene: TRBV19; j_gene: TRBJ1-1; d_gene: TRBD1; CDR3nt: TGTGCCAGTAGGATCCGGGGACAGGGACGGACTGAAGCTTTCTTT; CDR3aa: CASRIRGQGRTEAFF
abundance: few; v_gene: TRBV7-9; j_gene: TRBJ2-2; d_gene: NA; CDR3nt: TGTGCCAGCAGTAGGAGTTTCACCGGGGAGCTGTTTTTT; CDR3aa: CASSRSFTGELFF
abundance: NA; v_gene: TRBV6-4; j_gene: TRBJ1-2; d_gene: NA; CDR3nt: TGTGCCAGCAGTGAGGGCTATAACTATGGCTACACCTTC; CDR3aa: CASSEGYNYGYTF
abundance: NA; v_gene: TRBV5-1; j_gene: TRBJ2-7; d_gene: NA; CDR3nt: TGCGCCAGCAGCTTGGGGGGCGCTTTACCCTACGAGCAGTACTTC; CDR3aa: CASSLGGALPYEQYF
abundance: NA; v_gene: TRBV7-2; j_gene: TRBJ2-7; d_gene: NA; CDR3nt: TGTGCCAGCAGCCGGGTGGGGGGCTACGAGCAGTACTTC; CDR3aa: CASSRVGGYEQYF
abundance: NA; v_gene: TRBV6-5; j_gene: TRBJ2-1; d_gene: NA; CDR3nt: TGTGCCAGCGCTCCGTCAGGGTACAATGAGCAGTTCTTC; CDR3aa: CASAPSGYNEQFF
abundance: NA; v_gene: TRBV20-1; j_gene: TRBJ2-5; d_gene: NA; CDR3nt: TGCAGTGCTCCTCAGGGGGAGACCCAGTACTTC; CDR3aa: CSAPQGETQYF
abundance: NA; v_gene: TRBV2; j_gene: TRBJ2-5; d_gene: TRBD2; CDR3nt: TGTGCCAGCAGTGGCGATAGCGGGGGGGGTTTGGAGACCCAGTACTTC; CDR3aa: CASSGDSGGGLETQYF
abundance: NA; v_gene: TRBV5-1; j_gene: TRBJ2-3; d_gene: NA; CDR3nt: TGCGCCAGCAGCTTGTCTAACCCGTGGGATACGCAGTATTTT; CDR3aa: CASSLSNPWDTQYF
abundance: few; v_gene: TRBV5-1; j_gene: TRBJ2-1; d_gene: NA; CDR3nt: TGCGCCAGCAGCTTGGGGGGGGTTAGCTCCTACAATGAGCAGTTCTTC; CDR3aa: CASSLGGVSSYNEQFF
abundance: NA; v_gene: TRBV29-1; j_gene: TRBJ2-1; d_gene: NA; CDR3nt: TGCAGCGTTGACAGGGGCTCCTACAATGAGCAGTTCTTC; CDR3aa: CSVDRGSYNEQFF
abundance: NA; v_gene: TRBV7-8; j_gene: TRBJ1-3; d_gene: TRBD1; CDR3nt: TGTGCCAGCAGCTTAGTACAGGGGCTAGGAAACACCATATATTTT; CDR3aa: CASSLVQGLGNTIYF
abundance: NA; v_gene: TRBV11-2; j_gene: TRBJ1-1; d_gene: NA; CDR3nt: TGTGCCAGCAGGCGCCCCCTTCGGAACACTGAAGCTTTCTTT; CDR3aa: CASRRPLRNTEAFF
abundance: NA; v_gene: TRBV7-3; j_gene: TRBJ2-3; d_gene: NA; CDR3nt: TGTGCCAGCAGCCCCCGCCACTCAGGGGTGCAGTATTTT; CDR3aa: CASSPRHSGVQYF
abundance: NA; v_gene: TRBV29-1; j_gene: TRBJ2-1; d_gene: TRBD1; CDR3nt: TGCAGCCCCCAGGCCCCGGGACAGGGGAATGAGCAGTTCTTC; CDR3aa: CSPQAPGQGNEQFF
abundance: NA; v_gene: TRBV6-1; j_gene: TRBJ1-5; d_gene: TRBD1; CDR3nt: TGTGCCAGCAGTGGCCAGGACAGGGTTATGGTGTTAATTCAGCCCCAGCATTTT; CDR3aa: CASSGQDRVMVLIQPQHF
abundance: NA; v_gene: TRBV2; j_gene: TRBJ2-2; d_gene: NA; CDR3nt: TGTGCCAGCAGCGTAGGGACTTGGGGTGAGCTGTTTTTT; CDR3aa: CASSVGTWGELFF
abundance: NA; v_gene: TRBV7-9; j_gene: TRBJ2-1; d_gene: NA; CDR3nt: TGTGCCAGCAGCTTAGTGGGCCTAGGGGATGAGCAGTTCTTC; CDR3aa: CASSLVGLGDEQFF
abundance: NA; v_gene: TRBV7-6; j_gene: TRBJ2-2; d_gene: NA; CDR3nt: TGTGCCAGCAGCCCCCGGGGCAGGGGAAGAACCGGGGAGCTGTTTTTT; CDR3aa: CASSPRGRGRTGELFF
abundance: NA; v_gene: TRBV2; j_gene: TRBJ1-6; d_gene: NA; CDR3nt: TGTGCCAGCAGTGCCACTGCCCCGTACAGGCCGCTGGGGTCACCCCTCCACTTT; CDR3aa: CASSATAPYRPLGSPLHF
abundance: NA; v_gene: TRBV5-1; j_gene: TRBJ2-3; d_gene: TRBD2; CDR3nt: TGCGCCAGCAGCTTGGGACTAGCGGGGGACACAGATACGCAGTATTTT; CDR3aa: CASSLGLAGDTDTQYF
abundance: NA; v_gene: TRBV2; j_gene: TRBJ1-1; d_gene: NA; CDR3nt: TGTGCCAGCGGGGAGTACACTGAAGCTTTCTTT; CDR3aa: CASGEYTEAFF
abundance: NA; v_gene: TRBV4-3; j_gene: TRBJ2-7; d_gene: TRBD1; CDR3nt: TGCGCCAGCAGCCGGGACAGTTTTAGTTACGAGCAGTACTTC; CDR3aa: CASSRDSFSYEQYF
abundance: NA; v_gene: TRBV28; j_gene: TRBJ2-7; d_gene: NA; CDR3nt: TGTGCCAGCAGTTTTCAGAACTACGAGCAGTACTTC; CDR3aa: CASSFQNYEQYF
abundance: NA; v_gene: TRBV5-1; j_gene: TRBJ2-7; d_gene: TRBD2; CDR3nt: TGCGCCAGCAGCCCGGGACTAGCGGGGGCCTCCTACGAGCAGTACTTC; CDR3aa: CASSPGLAGASYEQYF
abundance: few; v_gene: TRBV5-4; j_gene: TRBJ2-4; d_gene: TRBD1; CDR3nt: TGTGCCAGCAGCCCGGGGGACAGGGGCTATAACATTCAGTACTTC; CDR3aa: CASSPGDRGYNIQYF
abundance: NA; v_gene: TRBV7-2; j_gene: TRBJ2-7; d_gene: NA; CDR3nt: TGTGCCAGCAGCTTTGCAGGGACAAACTCCCACGAGCAGTACTTC; CDR3aa: CASSFAGTNSHEQYF
abundance: once; v_gene: TRBV10-1; j_gene: TRBJ1-5; d_gene: NA; CDR3nt: TGCGCCAGCAGTGAAACAGGGTACAATCAGCCCCAGCATTTT; CDR3aa: CASSETGYNQPQHF
abundance: NA; v_gene: TRBV15; j_gene: TRBJ2-3; d_gene: NA; CDR3nt: TGTGCCACCAGCAGAGAGGTGTCTGGCGATACGCAGTATTTT; CDR3aa: CATSREVSGDTQYF
abundance: NA; v_gene: TRBV11-2; j_gene: TRBJ1-2; d_gene: NA; CDR3nt: TGTGCCAGCAGCTCCTCTACAGGGTACCATGGCTACACCTTC; CDR3aa: CASSSSTGYHGYTF